This section outlines one TCR beta chain sequence together with its context. The sample contains more than one DNA sequence encoding this CDR3. Produced via immunoSEQ multiplex PCR; TCRdb's table is partial and in-frame only. The sample contains about 130,000 clones, approximately 94% of which appear only once. The data were taken from a study of control samples from healthy donors and cancer patients. This TCR was sampled from a man aged 25 to 40 in good health. Sample: blood.

This CDR3 is CASSQAGGAYGYTF. The CDR3 DNA is TGCGCCAGCAGCCAAGCAGGGGGGGCCTATGGCTACACCTTC. The rearrangement links TRBV4-1 to TRBJ1-2, with 7 bases fitting TRBD1. The CDR3 loop spans 14 amino acids. J gave up 4 bases and V 1 base, and 3 bases lay outside the gene matches. CDR1 and CDR2 (germline): MGHRA, YSYEKL.